Following are 32 T cell receptor beta chains from one sample sequenced in a study of CD8 T cells in ankylosing spondylitis. MiXCR, run by TCRdb on the 5' RACE reads, gives a single entry per CDR3 protein. The table shows under 250,000 distinct CDR3 sequences, with approximately 7.6% occurring only once. Sequencing used blood, either unsorted or a sorted T cell fraction (not recorded which). The receptors shown here come from a female donor with ankylosing spondylitis or in good health (not recorded which).

This clonotype was seen at least ten times. The chain joins TRBV6-5 to TRBJ1-5; D call uncertain. V lost 0 bases, J lost 2 bases, and 5 bases lay in between. This CDR3 has 14 residues. CDR1 is MNHEY and CDR2 is SVGAGI in the germline V gene. The CDR3 DNA reads TGTGCCAGCAGTTACTCGGGTGGCAATCAGCCCCAGCATTTT. Translated: CASSYSGGNQPQHF.

This clonotype was counted at least ten times. The J gene is TRBJ2-1, the V gene TRBV10-3; 8 nucleotides agree with TRBD1. Germline trimming cut 2 bases from V and 6 bases from J; bases unmatched to any gene: 3. The CDR3 contains 14 residues. Per the germline V gene, CDR1 is ENHRY and CDR2 is SYGVKD. CDR3 sequence: CAISEDRGGNEQFF. The CDR3 nucleotides are TGTGCCATCAGTGAGGACAGGGGAGGCAATGAGCAGTTCTTC.

This clonotype was observed at least ten times. The chain employs TRBV4-2 and TRBJ2-6; perhaps D is TRBD1 or TRBD2 (5 bases each). Germline V gene sequence: CDR1 LGHNA, CDR2 YNFKEQ. Trimming took off 4 bases at V and 3 bases at J, with 10 bases between the two ends. The CDR3 consists of 15 residues. This CDR3 reads CASSPRGGGANVLTF. The CDR3, as DNA: TGTGCCAGCAGCCCTCGGGGCGGTGGGGCCAACGTCCTGACTTTC.

The table lists this clonotype with many counts. An end of the junction does not agree with germline; a read error may underlie this. V and J are TRBV12-3 or TRBV12-4 and TRBJ2-1; 7 positions match TRBD1. The CDR3 runs 14 residues. This chain's CDR3 is CASSTLNEGARKVF. CDR3 bases: TGTGCCAGCAGTACTCTGAATGAGGGGGCCAGAAAGGTCTTC.

This clonotype was recorded at least ten times. This chain joins TRBV20-1 and TRBJ2-1, with unresolved D. The germline V and J ends were trimmed by 5 bases and 5 bases, with 16 bases remaining between them. Germline assignment: CDR1 DFQATT and CDR2 SNEGSKA (reference sequence). The CDR3 consists of 14 residues. The CDR3 is CSARNPDRNNEQFF. The CDR3 region has the DNA TGCAGTGCTCGCAACCCGGACCGTAACAATGAGCAGTTCTTC.

This clonotype occurred many times. The V call is TRBV18, the J call TRBJ2-2, with TRBD2 identical over 8 bases. The CDR3 spans 17 residues. The V segment lost 3 bases and the J segment 3 bases; nucleotides outside the gene matches: 9. Germline values: CDR1 KGHSH, CDR2 LQKENI. The CDR3 nucleotides read TGTGCCAGCTCACCTTCGACACGGGGGGGGCACACCGGGGAGCTGTTTTTT. This gives the protein CASSPSTRGGHTGELFF. The complete variable domain, with remaining parts taken from reference TRBV18 and TRBJ2-2, reads NAGVMQNPRHLVRRRGQEARLRCSPMKGHSHVYWYRQLPEEGLKFMVYLQKENIIDESGMPKERFSAEFPKEGPSILRIQQVVRGDSAAYFCASSPSTRGGHTGELFFGEGSRLTVL.

This clonotype was seen at least ten times. The V gene is TRBV6-2 or TRBV6-3, the J gene TRBJ2-3; TRBD2 agrees at 9 bases. Germline V gives CDR1 MNHEY, CDR2 SVGEGT. The CDR3 totals 19 residues. The V gene end was trimmed by 4 bases and the J gene end by 5 bases; junction bases not matched to a gene: 19. The CDR3 DNA follows: TGTGCCAGCAGTTTACCCCCTCTCCTGGCGGGAGGGTCGAGAGATACGCAGTATTTT. Translation gives CASSLPPLLAGGSRDTQYF.

This clonotype was seen only a few times. It may be a read error: a sequence one base away is much more abundant. The chain has TRBV2 and TRBJ2-1; D is uncertain. Germline CDR1 and CDR2: SNHLY and FYNNEI. The length of the CDR3 is 14 residues. The germline V and J ends were trimmed by 10 bases and 7 bases, with 20 bases remaining between them. The CDR3 region is CANNSLGNLNEQFF. In nucleotides, the CDR3 is TGTGCCAACAACTCTCTTGGGAACCTTAATGAGCAGTTCTTC.

This clonotype occurred many times. The chain employs TRBV25-1 and TRBJ2-3, with a possible D match to TRBD1 (5 bases). Germline V gene lookup returns CDR1 MGHDK and CDR2 SYGVNS. Between the trimmed V and J ends, which lost 6 bases and 6 bases, there was a span of 22 bases. This CDR3 is built from 16 residues. CDR3 sequence: CASSLTRLGPSDTQYF. The DNA for the CDR3 is TGTGCCAGCAGCCTTACGAGACTGGGGCCCTCCGATACGCAGTATTTT.

This clonotype has ten or more counts. The chain recombines TRBV5-4 with TRBJ2-3; a possible D gene is TRBD2 (5 bases). CDR1 and CDR2 from the germline V gene are SGHNT and YYREEE (reference sequence). The CDR3 is 13 amino acids. V shed 4 bases and J shed 9 bases, with 15 bases lying between them. The CDR3: CASSPPAGETQYF. The CDR3 region has the DNA TGTGCCAGCAGCCCCCCCGCCGGGGAGACGCAGTATTTT. Full variable domain (rest looked up from reference TRBV5-4 and TRBJ2-3): ETGVTQSPTHLIKTRGQQVTLRCSSQSGHNTVSWYQQALGQGPQFIFQYYREEENGRGNFPPRFSGLQFPNYSSELNVNALELDDSALYLCASSPPAGETQYFGPGTRLTVL.

Many counts were recorded for this clonotype. The chain couples TRBV12-3 or TRBV12-4 to TRBJ2-2; 9 bases map to TRBD1. Losses at the gene ends were 7 bases for V and 6 bases for J; bases not matched to a gene: 12. This CDR3 spans 16 amino acids. The CDR3 loop reads CASTIVGQGYSGELFF. CDR3 bases: TGTGCCAGCACCATAGTTGGACAGGGGTATTCCGGGGAGCTGTTTTTT.

The sample holds many counts of this clonotype. The chain joins TRBV2 to TRBJ2-7; D is unclear. CDR3 length equals 13 residues. Germline lookup yields CDR1 SNHLY and CDR2 FYNNEI. V dropped 7 bases and J dropped 3 bases, with 13 bases sitting between them. The CDR3 DNA reads TGTGCCAGCACGGCTGGGCCTATCTACGAGCAGTACTTC. Amino acid sequence: CASTAGPIYEQYF.

This clonotype has a count of ten or more. The chain recombines TRBV3-1 with TRBJ2-5; D may be TRBD2 (5 bases). Per germline, CDR1 LGHDT and CDR2 YNNKEL (reference sequence). The CDR3 is 14 residues long. V was trimmed by 6 bases and J by 7 bases, leaving 18 bases between them. As DNA, the CDR3 is TGTGCCAGCAGTCCCCGGACTGCGAGAGGGACCCAGTACTTC. Translated: CASSPRTARGTQYF.

This clonotype was observed at least ten times. V gene TRBV12-3 or TRBV12-4 combines with J gene TRBJ2-7; unclear D gene. Trimming stripped 7 bases from V and 0 bases from J, with 13 bases between. CDR3 size: 14 residues. The CDR3 protein is CASTWQSSSYEQYF. CDR3 nucleotides: TGTGCCAGCACCTGGCAGTCGAGCTCCTACGAGCAGTACTTC.

This clonotype was seen repeatedly, ten times or more. This sequence joins TRBV29-1 and TRBJ2-7, with a possible D match to TRBD1 (5 bases). The CDR3 has 11 amino acids. From germline, CDR1 is SQVTM and CDR2 ANQGSEA. The ends were cut back, 6 bases at V and 3 bases at J, with 9 bases in the middle. CDR3 sequence: CSVQGVYEQYF. DNA of the CDR3: TGCAGCGTCCAGGGTGTCTACGAGCAGTACTTC.

Many counts were recorded for this clonotype. The chain uses TRBV4-2 and TRBJ1-5; the D is unclear. Germline V lookup: CDR1 LGHNA, CDR2 YNFKEQ. V lost 0 bases and J 3 bases, leaving 9 bases between the germline ends. The CDR3 is 15 amino acids. Written as DNA, the CDR3 is TGTGCCAGCAGCCAAGATATGGGGATCAATCAGCCCCAGCATTTT. Residues: CASSQDMGINQPQHF.

This clonotype was seen many times. The genes are TRBV18 and TRBJ2-7, with D perhaps TRBD1 (6 bases). This CDR3 spans 13 amino acids. The germline V gene encodes CDR1 KGHSH and CDR2 LQKENI. V was shortened by 5 bases and J by 2 bases, with 10 bases between the two germline ends. CDR3 bases: TGTGCCAGCTCAAGAGGACAGACCTACGAGCAGTACTTC. Amino acid sequence: CASSRGQTYEQYF.

The chain uses TRBV11-3 and TRBJ2-1; 8 positions match TRBD2. The ends lost 0 bases at V and 5 bases at J; junction bases unmatched: 3. Germline assignment: CDR1 SGHNT and CDR2 YENEEA. The CDR3 runs 15 residues. DNA of the CDR3: TGTGCCAGCAGCTTAGATCTAGCGGGCAACAATGAGCAGTTCTTC. It specifies CASSLDLAGNNEQFF.

This clonotype showed up many times. The V and J genes are TRBV10-3 and TRBJ2-3, with 9 bases fitting TRBD2. J was trimmed by 2 bases and V by 10 bases; bases with no gene match: 10. The V gene's germline CDR1 is ENHRY and CDR2 SYGVKD. The CDR3 spans 15 residues. As DNA, the CDR3 is TGTGCCACCTGCTTAGCGGGAGAGGTCACAGATACGCAGTATTTT. It is translated as CATCLAGEVTDTQYF.

In its sample, this clonotype was seen many times. The V and J genes are TRBV5-1 and TRBJ2-2, with a weak D call TRBD2 (5 bases). The CDR3 totals 15 residues. Trimming shortened V by 0 bases and J by 4 bases, and 10 bases separated the two germline ends. From germline, CDR1 is SGHRS and CDR2 YFSETQ. The CDR3: CASSLGLDFTGELFF. The CDR3 coding sequence is TGCGCCAGCAGCTTGGGACTGGACTTCACCGGGGAGCTGTTTTTT.

There are many counts of this clonotype. The chain joins TRBV5-6 to TRBJ2-5, with 11 bases that match TRBD2. CDR1 and CDR2 (germline): SGHDT, YYEEEE. The length of the CDR3 is 16 residues. J lost 4 bases, V lost 3 bases, and 8 bases had no gene match. This CDR3 reads CASSSGPTSGAETQYF. The CDR3 DNA reads as TGTGCCAGCAGCTCGGGTCCGACTAGCGGGGCAGAGACCCAGTACTTC.

This clonotype was recorded at least ten times. V and J are TRBV20-1 and TRBJ2-7, with 8 bases fitting TRBD1. The CDR3 contains 13 residues. Germline V gene sequence: CDR1 DFQATT, CDR2 SNEGSKA (reference sequence). The trim removed 6 bases at V and 7 bases at J, leaving 11 bases unmatched. This CDR3 reads CSAIQGVTGEQYF. DNA for the CDR3: TGCAGTGCGATACAGGGGGTGACAGGAGAGCAGTACTTC.

This clonotype was counted ten times or more. The germline gene is not matched at one end of the junction; a read error may be the cause. This sequence joins TRBV20-1 and TRBJ2-1, with D possibly matching TRBD2 (5 bases). The CDR3 has 16 amino acids. Germline loops: CDR1 DFQATT, CDR2 SNEGSKA (reference sequence). The CDR3 region has the DNA TGCTGTGCTAGAGATCGGATGGCGGCGGGCTACAATGAGCAGTTCTTC. Its translation is CCARDRMAAGYNEQFF.

J is TRBJ2-1 and V is TRBV6-5; 10 nucleotides align to TRBD2. Per germline, CDR1 MNHEY and CDR2 SVGAGI. The CDR3 length is 15 residues. Germline trimming cut 4 bases from V and 7 bases from J; bases unmatched to any gene: 7. CDR3 region: CASSWTSGGRNEQFF. The CDR3, as DNA: TGTGCCAGCAGTTGGACTAGCGGAGGGCGGAATGAGCAGTTCTTC.

The chain combines TRBV10-3 with TRBJ1-5; the D gene is possibly TRBD1 (5 bases). V shed 7 bases and J shed 4 bases, with 11 bases lying between them. This CDR3 has 13 amino acids. Germline V gene lookup returns CDR1 ENHRY and CDR2 SYGVKD. The CDR3 bases are TGTGCCATCATCAGGGAACATAATCAGCCCCAGCATTTT. It encodes CAIIREHNQPQHF.

This clonotype occurred many times. The chain couples TRBV25-1 to TRBJ1-5; a possible D gene is TRBD1 (5 bases). The CDR3 runs to 14 residues. The germline gives CDR1 MGHDK, CDR2 SYGVNS. Trimming pared 2 bases from V and 7 bases from J, leaving 12 bases between. In nucleotides, the CDR3 is TGTGCCAGCAGTGAAGCAGGGATCCACCAGCCCCAGCATTTT. As protein: CASSEAGIHQPQHF.

This clonotype was picked up many times. The chain carries TRBV29-1 and TRBJ1-1; 8 bases agree with TRBD1. In germline, CDR1 is SQVTM, CDR2 ANQGSEA. The CDR3 has 16 residues. The trim removed 0 bases at V and 6 bases at J, leaving 12 bases unmatched. The CDR3 spells CSVEDVAQGVEAEAFF. The CDR3 DNA reads as TGCAGCGTTGAAGATGTGGCACAGGGGGTGGAGGCTGAAGCTTTCTTT.

This clonotype was counted at least ten times. The CDR3 nucleotides are TGCAGTGCTAGAGTTAGCGGGGTATACAATGAGCAGTTCTTC. Its protein product is CSARVSGVYNEQFF. This chain uses TRBV20-1 with TRBJ2-1; 8 nucleotides agree with TRBD2. Looked up from germline, CDR1 is DFQATT and CDR2 is SNEGSKA (reference sequence). This CDR3 comprises 14 residues. V shed 1 base, J shed 4 bases, and the junction held 3 bases outside the gene matches.

In its sample, this clonotype was seen many times. The chain joins TRBV3-1 to TRBJ2-1, with a tentative D call TRBD2 (6 bases). The CDR3 sequence is 13 residues long. Germline-derived CDR1 and CDR2 are LGHDT and YNNKEL (reference sequence). Trimming removed 4 bases at V and 10 bases at J, with 14 bases between. The CDR3 DNA follows: TGTGCCAGCAGCCCCCTTTTGGCGGGAGAGCAGTTCTTC. Translated, it gives CASSPLLAGEQFF.

This clonotype was recorded many times. The V gene is TRBV9, the J gene TRBJ2-1, with a weak D call TRBD2 (6 bases). This CDR3 region has 14 residues. The V and J ends lost 0 bases and 10 bases respectively, with 14 bases between them. Germline lookup yields CDR1 SGDLS and CDR2 YYNGEE. CDR3 sequence: CASSVGGPGEEQFF. Written as DNA, the CDR3 is TGTGCCAGCAGCGTAGGAGGGCCGGGAGAAGAGCAGTTCTTC.

This clonotype has only a few counts. The chain couples TRBV6-4 to TRBJ2-1; 7 bases line up with TRBD2. From germline, CDR1 is MRHNA and CDR2 SNTAGT. CDR3 length equals 16 residues. V gave up 0 bases and J gave up 4 bases; unmatched junction bases: 6. DNA of the CDR3: TGTGCCAGCAGTGACTCTGGGCTAGCGGAGTACAATGAGCAGTTCTTC. The encoded protein is CASSDSGLAEYNEQFF.

The chain couples TRBV7-2 to TRBJ2-5, with D uncertain. The CDR3 extends over 15 amino acids. Trimming removed 1 base at V and 2 bases at J, with 11 bases between. Germline lookup yields CDR1 SGHTA and CDR2 FQGNSA. CDR3 loop: CASSLGLQNQETQYF. CDR3 DNA sequence: TGTGCCAGCAGCTTAGGGCTCCAGAATCAAGAGACCCAGTACTTC.